The present entry profiles one TCR beta chain with its context. The antigen is not known. The assay was immunoSEQ multiplex PCR, and TCRdb's table has in-frame clones only and misses some. This table holds fewer than 85,000 clones, 88% found once. The data were taken from a study of T cell responses to AZD1222 COVID-19 vaccine. Overall study results and limits: Females made up more of the donors, who were largely white British, and clonal diversity may have come out too low.

The receptor was derived from an adult who received the MenACWY meningococcal vaccine as a control. Sequenced material: peripheral blood, taken 28 days after the second dose of the MenACWY control vaccine.

In DNA, the CDR3 is TGTGCCACCAGTGATTTAACCGCGAATGGCTACACCTTC. Encoded protein: CATSDLTANGYTF. The chain joins TRBV24-1 to TRBJ1-2; D unresolved. Germline V gene data show CDR1 as KGHDR and CDR2 as SFDVKD. The CDR3 covers 13 residues. The V end lost 1 base, the J end lost 6 bases, and 8 bases lay between the germline ends.